Detailed here is one T cell receptor (beta chain). This clone qualifies as medium-sized (0.01 to 0.1%). Its antigen has not been determined. There are no base qualities to consult, and no much larger clone falls within one base. The data belong to a study of CD8+ T cells in alopecia areata (dated by TCRdb to the late 2010s). Study-wide context: Treated patients were enrolled in an open-label pilot trial of oral tofacitinib at 5 to 10 mg twice daily for moderate-to-severe alopecia areata. Patients stayed on tofacitinib for 6 to 18 months and then had 6 months of follow-up off drug so that delayed response and recurrence could be assessed. For the treated patients, the SALT score, which quantifies what percentage of scalp surface area is affected, served as the measure of disease severity. To study T cell clonal expansion in alopecia areata, the researchers applied high-throughput TCRbeta sequencing to both the C3H/HeJ mouse model and human patients. On the human side, TCRbeta sequencing was run on scalp tissue and on sorted CD4+ and CD8+ peripheral blood T cells from healthy controls and from alopecia areata patients with either patchy or totalis/universalis disease. Patients on tofacitinib were biopsied at baseline and after 4 and 24 weeks of treatment, and several of the patients also had a later scalp biopsy. Scalp clonality was compared across normal scalp (n=4), patchy alopecia areata scalp (n=8), and alopecia totalis/universalis scalp (n=8). RNA was extracted with the PAXgene miRNA kit for fixed scalp, the miRNeasy kit for PBMCs, and the RNeasy kit for mouse skin. TCRbeta CDR3 regions were amplified by immunoSEQ multiplex PCR using 35 Vbeta forward and 13 Jbeta reverse primers.

Broad study findings and their caveats: Because the treated cohort was small and had just a single nonresponder, larger studies are needed to establish links between baseline CD8+ expansion and response. Unlike mouse skin, which is dominated by gammadelta T cells, normal human skin has resident alphabeta T cells that are also sequenced, and this complicates analysis of the scalp TCR repertoire. Many expanded lesional clones persisted in scalp and blood during tofacitinib treatment, which may partly explain relapse after stopping treatment. Compared with normal scalp, lesional scalp had higher clonality and more expanded CD8+ clones, particularly in alopecia totalis/universalis, a pattern that suggests antigenic drive. Shared TCR sequences between patients were less evident than in mice, which may be partly attributable to HLA diversity in the patient population. Scalp clonality and the number of expanded CD8+ clones among the top 100 scalp clones were significantly decreased by tofacitinib.

The library was made by the immunoSEQ multiplex PCR assay. For TCR sequencing, RNA was extracted from every sample and reverse transcribed into cDNA to serve as template. First-strand cDNA was synthesized with SuperScript III using a 2:1 mix of oligo-dT and random hexamers. A synthetic immune receptor repertoire was used to assess amplification bias, and residual bias was removed computationally. The paper's processing steps were these. After raw reads were preprocessed to remove errors, the CDR3 was defined following IMGT conventions as running from the conserved cysteine to phenylalanine. To get clonality, Shannon entropy was normalized by log2 of the number of productive unique TCRs and the result was subtracted from 1. Whether scalp clones were CD4 or CD8 was inferred by matching scalp TCRbeta sequences against CD4 and CD8 repertoires sorted from blood. TCRdb's version of the immuneACCESS table is confined to in-frame rearrangements and falls short of the full clone set. An unresolved V gene accounts for under half of the shortfall where checked; the remainder is of unknown origin. V and J calls and clone size follow that table, whereas D and trimming were derived from the DNA. The sample table records 150,000 to 200,000 clones; 58% of these occur just once. The ten largest clonotypes hold roughly 17% of the sample.

From the germline V gene (reference sequence), CDR1 is SEHNR and CDR2 is FQNEAQ. From its cysteine to its phenylalanine, the CDR3 spans 12 amino acids. Only the CDR3 DNA stays, 36 bases, in frame from base 1. Relative to germline, V is 0 bases shorter and J is 8 bases shorter, with 4 bases between their ends. Per the publication, the treatment or condition label means: oral pan-JAK inhibitor, 5-10 mg twice daily. From alopecia areata patients, peripheral blood was collected along with lesional scalp punch biopsies. PBMCs were isolated by density centrifugation and stained for CD3, CD4 and CD8, after which CD4+ and CD8+ T cells were sorted on a FACSAria.

This chain is built from TRBV7-9 and TRBJ2-2; no D gene call is confident. The specimen was CD4+ T cells sorted from blood, collected at approximately week 61, from a patient treated with tofacitinib. The source of this sequence is a human donor with alopecia areata. CDR3 reads: CASSLAEGELFF. The DNA sequence is TGTGCCAGCAGCTTAGCCGAAGGGGAGCTGTTTTTT.